The 29 T cell receptor beta chains reported below all come from one sample, sequenced in a study of blood T cell repertoires in COVID-19. The protocol was immunoSEQ multiplex PCR, while the TCRdb copy is restricted to in-frame clones and leaves out a portion. The table records hundreds of thousands of clones, 85% to 90% of them present only once. Sequenced material: peripheral blood. The receptors were sampled from a woman under 40 with COVID-19, enrolled during active disease.

V is TRBV4-1 and J is TRBJ2-2; the match to TRBD1 covers 7 bases. V lost 3 bases, J lost 6 bases, and 10 bases stayed unmatched. Looked up from germline, CDR1 is MGHRA and CDR2 is YSYEKL. The CDR3 consists of 16 residues. The DNA of the CDR3 is TGCGCCAGCAGCCATTCGGACAGGTTAGGATCCGGGGAGCTGTTTTTT. Translated, it gives CASSHSDRLGSGELFF.

The genes are TRBV4-1 and TRBJ2-1; the match to TRBD2 covers 9 bases. This CDR3 is 17 amino acids long. Germline trimming cut 4 bases from V and 1 base from J; bases unmatched to any gene: 8. The germline V gene has CDR1 MGHRA and CDR2 YSYEKL. Here the CDR3 DNA reads TGCGCCAGCAGCCGATACCCGGGACTAGCTTCCTACAATGAGCAGTTCTTC. It translates to CASSRYPGLASYNEQFF.

The rearrangement links TRBV15 to TRBJ1-1; TRBD1 is a possible D gene (5 bases). The CDR3 contains 13 residues. Deletions cut 3 bases from V and 5 bases from J, with 10 bases between. Germline loops: CDR1 LNHNV, CDR2 YYDKDF (reference sequence). This CDR3 is CATSRGGRTEAFF. In nucleotides, the CDR3 is TGTGCCACCAGCAGGGGGGGGAGAACTGAAGCTTTCTTT. Complete variable domain (other parts from reference TRBV15 and TRBJ1-1): DAMVIQNPRYQVTQFGKPVTLSCSQTLNHNVMYWYQQKSSQAPKLLFHYYDKDFNNEADTPDNFQSRRPNTSFCFLDIRSPGLGDTAMYLCATSRGGRTEAFFGQGTRLTVV.

V is TRBV3-1 (or the pseudogene TRBV3-2) and J is TRBJ1-3; TRBD1 aligns across 10 bases. Trimming at V came to 3 bases and at J to 4 bases, leaving 6 bases not matched to a gene. The CDR3 consists of 16 residues. Germline V gene data show CDR1 as LGHDT and CDR2 as YNNKEL (reference sequence). CDR3 nucleotide sequence: TGTGCCAGCAGCCAGCGACAGGGGGCGATAGGAAACACCATATATTTT. Translating it yields CASSQRQGAIGNTIYF.

This chain joins TRBV9 and TRBJ2-3, with a tentative D call TRBD2 (6 bases). Per the germline V gene, CDR1 is SGDLS and CDR2 is YYNGEE. The CDR3 covers 12 residues. V was shortened by 3 bases and J by 9 bases, with 11 bases between the two germline ends. CDR3: CASSDGGGTQYF. CDR3 nucleotides: TGTGCCAGCAGCGACGGGGGTGGGACGCAGTATTTT.

In this sample, this clone turned up many times. The rearrangement uses TRBV9 and TRBJ2-3, with 13 bases lining up with TRBD2. The CDR3 consists of 15 residues. V was clipped by 3 bases and J by 6 bases; unmatched bases: 4. Germline lookup yields CDR1 SGDLS and CDR2 YYNGEE. The DNA of the CDR3 is TGTGCCAGCAGCGCCTTACTAGCGGGGGGGGATACGCAGTATTTT. Protein: CASSALLAGGDTQYF.

The chain has TRBV11-2 and TRBJ1-6; TRBD1 is a possible D gene (6 bases). CDR1 is SGHAT and CDR2 is FQNNGV in the germline V gene. Trimming removed 8 bases from V and 2 bases from J, with 13 bases in between. The CDR3 has 15 amino acids. CDR3 nucleotides: TGTGCCAGCGGACAGCGGGGGCCCTATAATTCACCCCTCCACTTT. It encodes CASGQRGPYNSPLHF.

This CDR3 is CATSETPGTFFSNEQFF. CDR3 coding DNA: TGTGCCACCAGTGAAACCCCGGGGACATTTTTCAGCAATGAGCAGTTCTTC. The chain has TRBV24-1 and TRBJ2-1; a weak D match, TRBD1 (6 bases). This CDR3 has 17 amino acids. Germline V gene sequence: CDR1 KGHDR, CDR2 SFDVKD. Trimming shortened V by 4 bases and J by 6 bases, and 21 bases separated the two germline ends.

The chain couples TRBV27 to TRBJ1-3; 7 bases are shared with TRBD1. The J segment lost 0 bases and the V segment lost 5 bases, leaving 7 bases of the junction unmatched. The germline V gene encodes CDR1 MNHEY and CDR2 SMNVEV (reference sequence). The CDR3 is made up of 16 amino acids. Written as DNA, the CDR3 is TGTGCCAGCAGTCCCGGACAGGCTTTCTCTGGAAACACCATATATTTT. As protein: CASSPGQAFSGNTIYF.

The chain recombines TRBV15 with TRBJ2-5; the D gene is possibly TRBD2 (7 bases). CDR3 size: 14 residues. Germline values: CDR1 LNHNV, CDR2 YYDKDF (reference sequence). V lost 5 bases and J 4 bases, leaving 14 bases between the germline ends. The CDR3 nucleotides are TGTGCCACCAGCCTTAGGGAGGGGGTAGAGACCCAGTACTTC. Translating gives CATSLREGVETQYF. Filled out from reference TRBV15 and TRBJ2-5, the complete variable domain reads DAMVIQNPRYQVTQFGKPVTLSCSQTLNHNVMYWYQQKSSQAPKLLFHYYDKDFNNEADTPDNFQSRRPNTSFCFLDIRSPGLGDTAMYLCATSLREGVETQYFGPGTRLLVL.

The V call is TRBV4-2, the J call TRBJ2-5, with TRBD2 identical over 13 bases. From germline, CDR1 is LGHNA and CDR2 YNFKEQ. CDR3 length equals 16 residues. V gave up 4 bases and J gave up 5 bases; unmatched junction bases: 7. This CDR3 is CASSPTSGGAWETQYF. The CDR3 coding sequence is TGTGCCAGCAGCCCAACTAGCGGGGGGGCCTGGGAGACCCAGTACTTC.

The rearrangement links TRBV11-2 to TRBJ2-7; D gene ambiguous. V was shortened by 3 bases and J by 0 bases, with 9 bases between the two germline ends. The CDR3 extends over 14 amino acids. Germline V CDR1 and CDR2: SGHAT, FQNNGV. In DNA form, the CDR3 reads TGTGCCAGCAGCTTGTCGACTGGCTCCTACGAGCAGTACTTC. Its translation is CASSLSTGSYEQYF.

V is TRBV4-1 and J is TRBJ2-2, with D maybe TRBD2 (5 bases). V lost 4 bases and J lost 2, with 11 bases in between. From germline, CDR1 is MGHRA and CDR2 YSYEKL. CDR3 length: 15 amino acids. Here the CDR3 reads CASSLGGLNTGELFF. Written as DNA, the CDR3 is TGCGCCAGCAGCCTTGGCGGACTCAACACCGGGGAGCTGTTTTTT.

This chain connects TRBV30 to TRBJ1-3; D remains ambiguous. This CDR3 has 15 amino acids. Per germline, CDR1 GTSNPN and CDR2 SVGIG (reference sequence). Trimming took off 0 bases at V and 4 bases at J, with 13 bases between the two ends. The CDR3 sequence: CAWSVDITEGNTIYF. The CDR3 nucleotides read TGTGCCTGGAGTGTAGACATCACAGAGGGAAACACCATATATTTT.

The V and J genes are TRBV20-1 and TRBJ2-3; tentative D call: TRBD2 (5 bases). The CDR3 extends over 9 amino acids. V was trimmed by 6 bases and J by 13 bases, leaving 11 bases between them. Germline lookup yields CDR1 DFQATT and CDR2 SNEGSKA (reference sequence). The CDR3 DNA is TGCAGTGCAAGCGGATCCGAGTATTTT. Protein product: CSASGSEYF.

The V and J genes are TRBV12-3 or TRBV12-4 and TRBJ2-7, with 7 bases aligning to TRBD1. V was clipped by 6 bases and J by 6 bases; unmatched bases: 8. CDR3 length equals 13 residues. The CDR3 DNA reads as TGTGCCAGCAGGCCCGACAGGGCCAGCGAGCAGTACTTC. It codes for CASRPDRASEQYF.

Written as DNA, the CDR3 is TGCAGCGTAGGAGACAGGGGGCAAGCTTTCTTT. This translates into CSVGDRGQAFF. V is TRBV29-1 and J is TRBJ1-1; 10 bases agree with TRBD1. This CDR3 spans 11 amino acids. The germline V gene encodes CDR1 SQVTM and CDR2 ANQGSEA. J was trimmed by 9 bases and V by 6 bases; bases with no gene match: 4.

V is TRBV5-4 and J is TRBJ1-5, with 8 bases lining up with TRBD1. CDR1 SGHNT and CDR2 YYREEE come from the germline V gene (reference sequence). Unmatched junction bases numbered 10, after V lost 2 bases and J lost 3 bases. The CDR3 is made up of 17 amino acids. CDR3 region: CASSFRTGRGDNQPQHF. CDR3 nucleotide sequence: TGTGCCAGCAGCTTCAGGACAGGGCGAGGTGACAATCAGCCCCAGCATTTT.

The rearrangement joins TRBV28 to TRBJ1-3, with no clear D. Germline V gene sequence: CDR1 MDHEN, CDR2 SYDVKM. This CDR3 contains 10 residues. CDR3 DNA sequence: TGTGCGTCGTCTGGAAACACCATATATTTT. Translated: CASSGNTIYF. Together with reference TRBV28 and TRBJ1-3, the CDR3 gives the full variable domain: DVKVTQSSRYLVKRTGEKVFLECVQDMDHENMFWYRQDPGLGLRLIYFSYDVKMKEKGDIPEGYSVSREKKERFSLILESASTNQTSMYLCASSGNTIYFGEGSWLTVV.

The chain links TRBV5-1 to TRBJ1-1, with D hard to call. The CDR3 is 14 residues long. Germline CDR1 and CDR2: SGHRS and YFSETQ. V was trimmed by 1 base and J by 0 bases, leaving 7 bases between them. DNA for the CDR3: TGCGCCAGCAGCTTGACACAGATGAACACTGAAGCTTTCTTT. This encodes CASSLTQMNTEAFF. Full variable domain (remainder filled in from reference TRBV5-1 and TRBJ1-1): KAGVTQTPRYLIKTRGQQVTLSCSPISGHRSVSWYQQTPGQGLQFLFEYFSETQRNKGNFPGRFSGRQFSNSRSEMNVSTLELGDSALYLCASSLTQMNTEAFFGQGTRLTVV.

This chain links TRBV6-5 with TRBJ2-7; 9 bases are shared with TRBD1. Germline lookup yields CDR1 MNHEY and CDR2 SVGAGI. The CDR3 totals 14 residues. J was trimmed by 2 bases and V by 5 bases; bases with no gene match: 4. CDR3 protein: CASSQGQGPYEQYF. The CDR3 DNA sequence: TGTGCCAGCAGTCAGGGACAGGGCCCCTACGAGCAGTACTTC.

This clone was observed a single time. V gene TRBV6-5 combines with J gene TRBJ2-2; D is perhaps TRBD1 (6 bases). Germline values: CDR1 MNHEY, CDR2 SVGAGI. The CDR3 is 15 amino acids. Trimming pared 5 bases from V and 5 bases from J, leaving 15 bases between. The CDR3 reads CASSPARGGTGELFF. The CDR3 DNA sequence: TGTGCCAGCAGTCCCGCCAGGGGTGGTACCGGGGAGCTGTTTTTT.

In nucleotides, the CDR3 is TGCGCCAGCAGCCCCGGACAGGCGGCGGATACGCAGTATTTT. It is translated as CASSPGQAADTQYF. This rearrangement joins TRBV5-1 to TRBJ2-3; 7 positions agree with TRBD1. Trimming took 4 bases from V and 6 from J; bases not matched to a gene: 8. CDR1 and CDR2 from the germline V gene are SGHRS and YFSETQ. There are 14 residues in the CDR3.

This chain uses TRBV28 with TRBJ1-1; D is unresolved. V lost 1 base and J lost 4, with 10 bases in between. CDR3 length equals 14 residues. The V gene's germline CDR1 is MDHEN and CDR2 SYDVKM. The CDR3 DNA follows: TGTGCCAGCAGTTTATATCAGGTATCCACTGAAGCTTTCTTT. It codes for CASSLYQVSTEAFF.

The rearrangement links TRBV6-1 to TRBJ2-3; 9 positions match TRBD2. With V trimmed by 1 base and J by 8 bases, 10 bases remained unmatched. Germline V CDR1 and CDR2: MNHNS, SASEGT. The CDR3 contains 16 residues. For the CDR3, the DNA is TGTGCCAGCAGTGAAGTGGCGGGGGGGTCTTTTGGTACGCAGTATTTT. Translation: CASSEVAGGSFGTQYF.

This chain joins TRBV7-2 and TRBJ1-4, with 8 bases matching TRBD1. CDR3 length: 17 amino acids. The trim removed 1 base at V and 8 bases at J, leaving 12 bases unmatched. Germline V gene data show CDR1 as SGHTA and CDR2 as FQGNSA. CDR3 nucleotides: TGTGCCAGCAGCTTAGTGCCCCGGACAGGGTTGAACGAAAAACTGTTTTTT. Encoded protein: CASSLVPRTGLNEKLFF.

This chain connects TRBV2 to TRBJ1-1; 7 bases match TRBD1. In germline, CDR1 is SNHLY, CDR2 FYNNEI. The CDR3 runs to 12 residues. V gave up 2 bases and J gave up 6 bases; unmatched junction bases: 0. The chain's CDR3 is CASSEQGAEAFF. As DNA, the CDR3 is TGTGCCAGCAGTGAACAGGGGGCTGAAGCTTTCTTT.

The chain has TRBV30 and TRBJ2-7; 9 nucleotides match TRBD1. The V and J ends lost 2 bases and 4 bases, in that order; junction bases with no gene match: 6. In germline, CDR1 is GTSNPN, CDR2 SVGIG (reference sequence). This CDR3 spans 14 amino acids. CDR3 amino acids: CAWSLGQGRYEQYF. In nucleotides, the CDR3 is TGTGCCTGGAGTCTGGGACAGGGAAGATACGAGCAGTACTTC.

In DNA, the CDR3 is TGTGCCAGCAGCTTGGGGGACACCCCCTACGAGCAGTACTTC. Residues: CASSLGDTPYEQYF. This rearrangement joins TRBV5-4 to TRBJ2-7; maybe TRBD1 (6 bases). The ends were cut back, 0 bases at V and 2 bases at J, with 9 bases in the middle. Germline CDR1 SGHNT, CDR2 YYREEE (reference sequence). The CDR3 has 14 residues.